A single sample is the source of the 32 T cell receptor beta chains below, sequenced in a study of CD8 T cells in ankylosing spondylitis. General study results and limits: A TCR beta motif of about eight highly homologous variants seemed to mark ankylosing spondylitis blood.

These receptors' targets are unknown. MiXCR, applied by TCRdb to the 5' RACE reads, yields one record per CDR3 protein. Counted here are about 330,000 distinct CDR3 sequences, 6.5% to 10% occurring once; the ten biggest clones make up about 15%. The sample consisted of blood, either unsorted or a sorted T cell fraction (not recorded which). The receptor source for this set is a male donor with ankylosing spondylitis.

This clonotype was found many times. The chain employs TRBV29-1 and TRBJ2-1, with no clear D. Trimming removed 4 bases from V and 4 bases from J, with 20 bases in between. The CDR3 is 16 residues long. Germline V gene sequence: CDR1 SQVTM, CDR2 ANQGSEA. The CDR3 reads CSVAQAPIVGYNEQFF. The CDR3 DNA is TGCAGCGTTGCCCAGGCCCCCATAGTTGGATACAATGAGCAGTTCTTC.

The chain has TRBV5-1 and TRBJ2-1, with TRBD2 matching over 10 bases. Germline lookup yields CDR1 SGHRS and CDR2 YFSETQ. This CDR3 comprises 15 residues. V shed 5 bases and J 3 bases; nucleotides not matched to a gene: 5. In DNA form, the CDR3 reads TGCGCCAGCAGAACAACTAGCGGGGACTACAATGAGCAGTTCTTC. This gives the protein CASRTTSGDYNEQFF.

This clonotype has a handful of counts. The chain combines TRBV6-2 or TRBV6-3 with TRBJ2-1, with 11 bases lining up with TRBD2. Germline V lookup: CDR1 MNHEY, CDR2 SVGEGT. The V gene end was trimmed by 8 bases and the J gene end by 2 bases; junction bases not matched to a gene: 5. The CDR3 runs to 15 residues. The CDR3 loop reads CASCPLAGAYNEQFF. CDR3 nucleotides: TGTGCCAGCTGCCCACTAGCGGGGGCCTACAATGAGCAGTTCTTC.

This clonotype was seen more than once but under ten times. The chain has TRBV5-1 and TRBJ2-5; TRBD2 matches 11 bases. V shed 0 bases and J 5 bases; nucleotides not matched to a gene: 0. This CDR3 region has 14 residues. Germline V gene lookup returns CDR1 SGHRS and CDR2 YFSETQ. CDR3: CASSLASGGETQYF. The CDR3 bases are TGCGCCAGCAGCTTGGCTAGCGGGGGGGAGACCCAGTACTTC.

V gene TRBV4-2 combines with J gene TRBJ1-4; no clear D gene. The CDR3 is 17 residues long. With 1 base removed from V and 3 bases from J, the gap between germline ends came to 15 bases. Germline values: CDR1 LGHNA, CDR2 YNFKEQ. In DNA form, the CDR3 reads TGTGCCAGCAGCCAAGTCGGACCGGAGGGCGCTAATGAAAAACTGTTTTTT. This sequence encodes CASSQVGPEGANEKLFF.

This clonotype occurred a few times. The J gene is TRBJ2-1, the V gene TRBV14; 9 bases match TRBD2. With V trimmed by 4 bases and J by 6 bases, 7 bases remained unmatched. The CDR3 consists of 15 residues. CDR1 is SGHDN, CDR2 FVKESK, per germline. The CDR3 coding sequence is TGTGCCAGCAGCCCCCTAGGGACTAGCTCCAATGAGCAGTTCTTC. Translated: CASSPLGTSSNEQFF.

This clonotype was seen ten or more times. This chain uses TRBV7-2 with TRBJ1-5, with D hard to call. CDR3 length: 14 residues. CDR1 is SGHTA, CDR2 FQGNSA, per germline. V shed 1 base and J shed 6 bases, with 10 bases lying between them. The CDR3 sequence is CASSLVFSSQPQHF. The DNA of the CDR3 is TGTGCCAGCAGCTTAGTTTTCAGTTCTCAGCCCCAGCATTTT.

This clonotype was recorded many times. The V and J genes are TRBV5-1 and TRBJ2-7; TRBD1 matches at 8 bases. The CDR3 has 14 residues. From germline, CDR1 is SGHRS and CDR2 YFSETQ. Losses at the gene ends were 3 bases for V and 4 bases for J; bases not matched to a gene: 6. The CDR3 spells CASSSQGGRYEQYF. CDR3 DNA: TGCGCCAGCAGCTCACAGGGGGGTCGATACGAGCAGTACTTC.

The rearrangement joins TRBV9 to TRBJ2-7; tentative D call: TRBD1 (6 bases). The CDR3 covers 13 residues. Trimming removed 3 bases at V and 4 bases at J, with 11 bases between. Germline V lookup: CDR1 SGDLS, CDR2 YYNGEE. The CDR3: CASSARGQYEQYF. The CDR3, as DNA: TGTGCCAGCAGCGCCCGCGGACAGTACGAGCAGTACTTC.

This clonotype was counted ten times or more. The rearrangement joins TRBV18 to TRBJ1-5; D uncertain. The CDR3 runs 13 residues. CDR1 is KGHSH and CDR2 is LQKENI in the germline V gene. V lost 3 bases and J lost 4, with 7 bases in between. CDR3 residues: CASSPLLNQPQHF. Here the CDR3 DNA reads TGTGCCAGCTCACCTCTATTGAATCAGCCCCAGCATTTT.

This clonotype occurred a few times. V gene TRBV9 combines with J gene TRBJ2-7, with 9 bases identical to TRBD1. The ends lost 0 bases at V and 0 bases at J; junction bases unmatched: 1. The CDR3 loop spans 15 amino acids. Germline lookup yields CDR1 SGDLS and CDR2 YYNGEE. The CDR3 region has the DNA TGTGCCAGCAGCGTAGGACAGGGGGACTCCTACGAGCAGTACTTC. Translated, it gives CASSVGQGDSYEQYF.

The chain combines TRBV7-2 with TRBJ2-7; 7 bases match TRBD2. Trimming at V came to 3 bases and at J to 5 bases, leaving 7 bases not matched to a gene. The CDR3 spans 14 residues. CDR1 SGHTA and CDR2 FQGNSA come from the germline V gene. The CDR3 DNA reads TGTGCCAGCAGCTTTCGGGGGGATCGGGACGAGCAGTACTTC. Amino acids: CASSFRGDRDEQYF.

The gene calls are TRBV19 and TRBJ2-6; D perhaps matches TRBD2 (5 bases). V lost 5 bases, J lost 0 bases, and 17 bases lay in between. Germline V lookup: CDR1 LNHDA, CDR2 SQIVND (reference sequence). The CDR3 runs to 18 residues. The CDR3 nucleotides read TGTGCCAGTAGTTCGCGGGCAGGCGCCAGCTCTGGGGCCAACGTCCTGACTTTC. Translation gives CASSSRAGASSGANVLTF.

The rearrangement links TRBV6-1 to TRBJ1-6; no clear D. The CDR3 consists of 15 residues. The germline gives CDR1 MNHNS, CDR2 SASEGT. V shed 1 base and J shed 7 bases, with 11 bases lying between them. CDR3 amino acids: CASSEGVAGNSPLHF. CDR3 DNA: TGTGCCAGCAGTGAAGGGGTAGCGGGAAATTCACCCCTCCACTTT.

Many counts were recorded for this clonotype. The chain couples TRBV29-1 to TRBJ2-3; 7 bases are a match to TRBD1. CDR1 is SQVTM and CDR2 is ANQGSEA in the germline V gene. The CDR3 contains 17 residues. The V and J ends lost 1 base and 2 bases, in that order; junction bases with no gene match: 12. The CDR3 sequence is CSVEGRTGWGYTDTQYF. CDR3 sequence (DNA): TGCAGCGTTGAAGGCCGGACAGGTTGGGGCTACACAGATACGCAGTATTTT.

This clonotype showed up just a few times. The CDR3, as DNA: TGCAGTGCTCGGGACAGGGTGGCTCAGCCCCAGCATTTT. It translates to CSARDRVAQPQHF. The gene calls are TRBV20-1 and TRBJ1-5; TRBD1 aligns across 9 bases. CDR1 is DFQATT, CDR2 SNEGSKA, per germline (reference sequence). V lost 5 bases to trimming and J lost 6 bases; unmatched junction nucleotides: 5. This CDR3 spans 13 amino acids.

This clonotype appeared a few times. V gene TRBV27 combines with J gene TRBJ2-5; 7 bases fit TRBD2. Germline CDR1 and CDR2: MNHEY and SMNVEV (reference sequence). The CDR3 has 21 amino acids. The V gene end was trimmed by 6 bases and the J gene end by 5 bases; junction bases not matched to a gene: 30. For the CDR3, the DNA is TGTGCCAGCAGAAAACCCTCTAGCGGATCCCCTTTTATAGCGGAGGGGGAGACCCAGTACTTC. Amino acids: CASRKPSSGSPFIAEGETQYF.

A note on this clonotype: Germline is not matched at one junction end, which may reflect a read error. The genes are TRBV28 and TRBJ2-7; D may correspond to TRBD1 or TRBD2 (6 bases each). Germline V gene sequence: CDR1 MDHEN, CDR2 SYDVKM. This CDR3 is built from 15 residues. The CDR3 DNA sequence: TGTCCCAGCAGTTTTCGGGGGCCAACTTCCTACGAGCAGTACTTC. This translates into CPSSFRGPTSYEQYF.

The rearrangement links TRBV29-1 to TRBJ1-4; D remains ambiguous. The CDR3 spans 12 residues. The ends were cut back, 6 bases at V and 6 bases at J, with 11 bases in the middle. Germline CDR1 is SQVTM and CDR2 is ANQGSEA. In DNA, the CDR3 is TGCAGCGTCCTAAGGACTGATGAAAAACTGTTTTTT. Translation: CSVLRTDEKLFF.

This clonotype has more than one count but fewer than ten. The chain recombines TRBV5-1 with TRBJ2-7, with 8 bases aligning to TRBD2. The CDR3 totals 15 residues. With V trimmed by 0 bases and J by 7 bases, 9 bases remained unmatched. CDR1 is SGHRS, CDR2 YFSETQ, per germline. CDR3 region: CASSLVSAGVGEQYF. The CDR3 DNA follows: TGCGCCAGCAGCTTGGTTTCAGCGGGAGTGGGTGAGCAGTACTTC.

The chain employs TRBV5-4 and TRBJ1-1; D uncertain. Trimming stripped 4 bases from V and 1 base from J, with 20 bases between. CDR3 length: 17 residues. Per the germline V gene, CDR1 is SGHNT and CDR2 is YYREEE (reference sequence). The CDR3 nucleotides read TGTGCCAGCAGCGGAAACCGGGCCCAAAGAGAGAACACTGAAGCTTTCTTT. It encodes CASSGNRAQRENTEAFF.

J is TRBJ2-1 and V is TRBV5-6; 7 nucleotides match TRBD1. Trimming removed 3 bases from V and 9 bases from J; junction bases left unmatched: 6. CDR3 length: 13 amino acids. The germline V gene has CDR1 SGHDT and CDR2 YYEEEE. CDR3 amino acids: CASSSQGSGEQFF. CDR3 nucleotide sequence: TGTGCCAGCAGCTCACAGGGGTCGGGTGAGCAGTTCTTC. The full variable domain, with the rest looked up from reference TRBV5-6 and TRBJ2-1, is DAGVTQSPTHLIKTRGQQVTLRCSPKSGHDTVSWYQQALGQGPQFIFQYYEEEERQRGNFPDRFSGHQFPNYSSELNVNALLLGDSALYLCASSSQGSGEQFFGPGTRLTVL.

The chain links TRBV28 to TRBJ2-3; D unclear. Germline V gives CDR1 MDHEN, CDR2 SYDVKM. V gave up 7 bases and J gave up 2 bases, with 7 bases separating them. The CDR3 has 12 amino acids. In DNA form, the CDR3 reads TGTGCCAGCAAGCCGTACACAGATACGCAGTATTTT. Translated, it gives CASKPYTDTQYF.

This clonotype occurred a few times. V usage is TRBV12-3 or TRBV12-4 and J usage is TRBJ2-5; either TRBD1 or TRBD2 may supply D (5 bases each). CDR3 length equals 14 residues. The ends were cut back, 3 bases at V and 10 bases at J, with 18 bases in the middle. CDR3 residues: CASSFSGPRDFQYF. CDR3 bases: TGTGCCAGCAGTTTCTCGGGACCTCGAGATTTCCAGTACTTC.

This clonotype was detected many times. The CDR3 region has the DNA TGCAGTGCAGACCGGGGCCCTACTTCACCCCTCCACTTT. Translating gives CSADRGPTSPLHF. This sequence joins TRBV20-1 and TRBJ1-6, with D possibly TRBD1 on 5 matching bases. V was cut by 6 bases and J by 9 bases, with 15 bases left in between. The CDR3 contains 13 residues. The germline gives CDR1 DFQATT, CDR2 SNEGSKA (reference sequence).

A note on this clonotype: At one end, the junction sequence differs from germline, possibly due to a read error. The rearrangement links TRBV5-1 to TRBJ1-1, with 7 bases fitting TRBD1. The CDR3 loop spans 13 amino acids. Germline V CDR1 and CDR2: SGHRS, YFSETQ. The CDR3 sequence is CASRQQGNAEAFF. CDR3 bases: TGCGCCAGCAGGCAACAGGGGAACGCTGAAGCTTTCTTT.

The chain couples TRBV7-8 to TRBJ2-7; the match to TRBD2 covers 10 bases. Germline V gene data show CDR1 as SGHVS and CDR2 as FQNEAQ. Unmatched junction bases numbered 5, after V lost 0 bases and J lost 9 bases. The CDR3 contains 14 residues. The CDR3 DNA reads TGTGCCAGCAGCTTAGCGCTAGCGGGAGCGGTGCAGTACTTC. Translation: CASSLALAGAVQYF.

The V and J genes are TRBV30 and TRBJ2-7; the D gene is possibly TRBD1 (5 bases). CDR1 and CDR2 from the germline V gene are GTSNPN and SVGIG (reference sequence). This CDR3 has 12 amino acids. V was pared by 5 bases and J by 5 bases, with 13 bases between. CDR3 DNA: TGTGCCTGGGGGGCCCGGCCCAACGAGCAGTACTTC. Amino acid sequence: CAWGARPNEQYF.

This chain connects TRBV6-5 to TRBJ1-5; the D is unclear. V lost 3 bases, J lost 0 bases, and 9 bases lay in between. The CDR3 runs 15 residues. Germline values: CDR1 MNHEY, CDR2 SVGAGI. Written as DNA, the CDR3 is TGTGCCAGCAGTTATTTCGCCGATAGCAATCAGCCCCAGCATTTT. Translating it yields CASSYFADSNQPQHF.

This chain joins TRBV4-1 and TRBJ1-2, with a tentative D call TRBD1 (5 bases). The V and J ends lost 3 bases and 3 bases respectively, with 11 bases between them. Germline values: CDR1 MGHRA, CDR2 YSYEKL. This CDR3 comprises 14 residues. The DNA for the CDR3 is TGCGCCAGCAGCCAGGCCGGGACCTACTATGGCTACACCTTC. Protein product: CASSQAGTYYGYTF.

J is TRBJ2-1 and V is TRBV7-8, with D possibly matching TRBD1 (5 bases). Germline V gene lookup returns CDR1 SGHVS and CDR2 FQNEAQ. The CDR3 totals 16 residues. With 1 base removed from V and 3 bases from J, the gap between germline ends came to 13 bases. CDR3: CASSLGVGVDYNEQFF. The CDR3 nucleotides read TGTGCCAGCAGCTTAGGGGTAGGGGTGGACTACAATGAGCAGTTCTTC.

The chain joins TRBV29-1 to TRBJ2-5; a possible D gene is TRBD2 (5 bases). V was cut by 6 bases and J by 5 bases, with 13 bases left in between. This CDR3 spans 12 amino acids. Germline loops: CDR1 SQVTM, CDR2 ANQGSEA. CDR3 region: CSVGTSPETQYF. CDR3 bases: TGCAGCGTGGGAACTAGTCCCGAGACCCAGTACTTC.